This T cell receptor (beta chain) stems from a study of shared clonotypes between healthy human individuals. V was clipped by 1 base and J by 4 bases, with 12 bases between them. This CDR3 comprises 15 residues. The V gene's germline CDR1 is LGHNA and CDR2 YSLEER. In the original workflow: Because ImmunoSEQ provided only junction sequences with no quality scores, the filtering differed. TCRdb's copy holds only in-frame clones and misses some; the assay was immunoSEQ multiplex PCR. The V and J calls and clone size come from that table; D and trimming were worked out from the DNA. This table holds millions of clones, roughly 94% found once.

This chain links TRBV4-3 with TRBJ2-3; D call uncertain. The sample comprised naive CD4+ T cells sorted from blood. Subset: CD45RA+ positively selected. The receptor was derived from a man between 18 and 29 years old in good health. The CDR3 loop is CASSQAGSFADTQYF. In DNA form, the CDR3 reads TGCGCCAGCAGCCAAGCTGGCAGCTTCGCAGATACGCAGTATTTT.